These 32 T cell receptor beta chains were all obtained from the same sample, sequenced in a study of radiotherapy plus CTLA-4 blockade in lung cancer. TCRdb's table, derived via immunoSEQ multiplex PCR, lists solely in-frame clones and lacks some. The table shows under 110,000 clones, with 70% to 90% occurring only once. Sequences were derived from peripheral blood, sampled from a patient treated with radiotherapy plus ipilimumab. These receptors all stem from a human donor with non-small cell lung cancer that progressed on radiotherapy plus ipilimumab. Some clones in this sample may be carry-over from other donors' samples.

This rearrangement joins TRBV9 to TRBJ2-1; TRBD2 might be the D (6 bases). This CDR3 region has 16 residues. The ends were cut back, 1 base at V and 4 bases at J, with 15 bases in the middle. Germline CDR1 is SGDLS and CDR2 is YYNGEE. The CDR3 sequence: CASSVTGTHIYNEQFF. CDR3 DNA: TGTGCCAGCAGCGTAACCGGGACTCATATTTACAATGAGCAGTTCTTC. Using reference TRBV9 and TRBJ2-1 for the parts outside the CDR3, the full variable domain is DSGVTQTPKHLITATGQRVTLRCSPRSGDLSVYWYQQSLDQGLQFLIQYYNGEERAKGNILERFSAQQFPDLHSELNLSSLELGDSALYFCASSVTGTHIYNEQFFGPGTRLTVL.

Comments on this clone: This specimen includes other DNA sequences encoding the same CDR3. The gene calls are TRBV9 and TRBJ1-6; the match to TRBD1 covers 7 bases. V gave up 0 bases and J gave up 1 base; unmatched junction bases: 4. Germline-derived CDR1 and CDR2 are SGDLS and YYNGEE. The CDR3 sequence is 17 residues long. The CDR3 nucleotides are TGTGCCAGCAGCGTAGGACAGGGTAGGTCCTATAATTCACCCCTCCACTTT. This translates into CASSVGQGRSYNSPLHF. Supplemented by reference TRBV9 and TRBJ1-6, the full variable domain reads DSGVTQTPKHLITATGQRVTLRCSPRSGDLSVYWYQQSLDQGLQFLIQYYNGEERAKGNILERFSAQQFPDLHSELNLSSLELGDSALYFCASSVGQGRSYNSPLHFGNGTRLTVT.

This chain joins TRBV6-5 and TRBJ1-2, with 7 nucleotides matching TRBD1. V dropped 0 bases and J dropped 0; count of bases not matched to a gene: 1. CDR1 is MNHEY, CDR2 SVGAGI, per germline. The CDR3 consists of 15 residues. CDR3 sequence: CASSYSGTANYGYTF. CDR3 bases: TGTGCCAGCAGTTACTCCGGGACAGCTAACTATGGCTACACCTTC.

This chain connects TRBV28 to TRBJ2-2; 7 bases line up with TRBD2. CDR1 and CDR2 from the germline V gene are MDHEN and SYDVKM. The CDR3 covers 14 residues. V shed 10 bases and J 2 bases; nucleotides not matched to a gene: 7. CDR3 sequence reads: CATSGGVNTGELFF. The CDR3 coding sequence is TGTGCCACTTCTGGGGGGGTTAACACCGGGGAGCTGTTTTTT. Looking up the rest from reference TRBV28 and TRBJ2-2 gives the full variable domain: DVKVTQSSRYLVKRTGEKVFLECVQDMDHENMFWYRQDPGLGLRLIYFSYDVKMKEKGDIPEGYSVSREKKERFSLILESASTNQTSMYLCATSGGVNTGELFFGEGSRLTVL.

This chain connects TRBV18 to TRBJ1-5; the D is unclear. The V gene lost 5 bases and the J gene lost 3 bases, with 11 bases spanning the gap. CDR1 and CDR2 from the germline V gene are KGHSH and LQKENI. This CDR3 region has 14 residues. The CDR3 DNA reads as TGTGCCAGCTCATCAGATTTGGCCAATCAGCCCCAGCATTTT. Protein sequence: CASSSDLANQPQHF.

This chain connects TRBV27 to TRBJ2-5; no clear D. V lost 3 bases and J 5 bases, leaving 13 bases between the germline ends. Germline CDR1 MNHEY, CDR2 SMNVEV (reference sequence). The CDR3 is 14 amino acids. Written as DNA, the CDR3 is TGTGCCAGCAGTTTCTCGGGCGTACTGGAGACCCAGTACTTC. Its protein product is CASSFSGVLETQYF.

As regards this clone: This CDR3 is also generated by other DNA sequences in the sample. The V and J genes are TRBV18 and TRBJ2-1; TRBD1 aligns across 9 bases. The CDR3 spans 16 residues. Losses at the gene ends were 5 bases for V and 5 bases for J; bases not matched to a gene: 10. Germline lookup yields CDR1 KGHSH and CDR2 LQKENI. The CDR3 loop is CASSGRGTGRHNEQFF. In DNA form, the CDR3 reads TGTGCCAGCTCAGGTCGGGGGACAGGGAGACACAATGAGCAGTTCTTC.

The CDR3 DNA sequence: TGTGCCAGCAGCCCCCCTTGGAGGGGCTCCTACGAGCAGTACTTC. This sequence encodes CASSPPWRGSYEQYF. The chain couples TRBV11-1 to TRBJ2-7; D is perhaps TRBD2 (6 bases). Germline-derived CDR1 and CDR2 are SGHAT and FQDESV (reference sequence). This CDR3 is 15 amino acids long. V lost 5 bases, J lost 0 bases, and 14 bases lay in between. The full variable domain, its missing parts supplied by reference TRBV11-1 and TRBJ2-7, is EAEVAQSPRYKITEKSQAVAFWCDPISGHATLYWYRQILGQGPELLVQFQDESVVDDSQLPKDRFSAERLKGVDSTLKIQPAELGDSAMYLCASSPPWRGSYEQYFGPGTRLTVT.

The CDR3 region has the DNA TGTGCCAGCAGCGCCGACAGCGACGTCTACGAGCAGTACTTC. This gives the protein CASSADSDVYEQYF. The gene calls are TRBV7-8 and TRBJ2-7, with D possibly being TRBD1 (5 bases). The germline CDR1 and CDR2 sequences are SGHVS and FQNEAQ. The CDR3 contains 14 residues. V lost 5 bases to trimming and J lost 3 bases, with 14 bases between them.

This chain joins TRBV18 and TRBJ1-2; TRBD1 matches 7 bases. This CDR3 comprises 18 residues. V lost 1 base, J lost 3 bases, and 14 bases stayed unmatched. Per the germline V gene, CDR1 is KGHSH and CDR2 is LQKENI. The CDR3 is CASSPLNRGRGYDYGYTF. CDR3 sequence (DNA): TGTGCCAGCTCACCACTTAACAGGGGTCGAGGGTACGACTATGGCTACACCTTC.

This chain uses TRBV15 with TRBJ1-2; D not resolved. Trimming removed 1 base at V and 3 bases at J, with 12 bases between. Germline lookup yields CDR1 LNHNV and CDR2 YYDKDF (reference sequence). The CDR3 totals 15 residues. The CDR3 DNA reads as TGTGCCACCAGCAGAGGGACCCCAGGCGACTATGGCTACACCTTC. It translates to CATSRGTPGDYGYTF.

This clone came up a few times. The V and J genes are TRBV5-1 and TRBJ2-7; no definite D call. The CDR3 has 12 amino acids. The germline V gene has CDR1 SGHRS and CDR2 YFSETQ. Deletions cut 5 bases from V and 6 bases from J, with 12 bases between. The CDR3 coding sequence is TGCGCCAGCAGTCCTAGTCTGACCGAGCAGTACTTC. Protein sequence: CASSPSLTEQYF.

The chain is built from TRBV13 and TRBJ2-7; no clear D. Deletions cut 2 bases from V and 4 bases from J, with 9 bases between. The CDR3 runs to 13 residues. Germline loops: CDR1 PRHDT, CDR2 FYEKMQ (reference sequence). As DNA, the CDR3 is TGTGCCAGCAGCTTAACGAACGGGTACGAGCAGTACTTC. It encodes CASSLTNGYEQYF.

This chain joins TRBV7-9 and TRBJ2-7; no clear D gene. The CDR3 totals 14 residues. Trimming stripped 7 bases from V and 6 bases from J, with 19 bases between. Germline-derived CDR1 and CDR2 are SEHNR and FQNEAQ (reference sequence). The CDR3: CASTSANSVSEQYF. DNA of the CDR3: TGTGCCAGCACCTCCGCCAATAGTGTGAGCGAGCAGTACTTC.

The genes are TRBV5-1 and TRBJ2-7; the D is unclear. The CDR3 is 11 amino acids. Between the trimmed V and J ends, which lost 3 bases and 4 bases, there was a span of 5 bases. Germline lookup yields CDR1 SGHRS and CDR2 YFSETQ. Here the CDR3 reads CASSSGYEQYF. The CDR3 coding sequence is TGCGCCAGCAGCTCCGGGTACGAGCAGTACTTC. The full variable domain, with the rest looked up from reference TRBV5-1 and TRBJ2-7, is KAGVTQTPRYLIKTRGQQVTLSCSPISGHRSVSWYQQTPGQGLQFLFEYFSETQRNKGNFPGRFSGRQFSNSRSEMNVSTLELGDSALYLCASSSGYEQYFGPGTRLTVT.

The rearrangement joins TRBV29-1 to TRBJ2-1; 12 bases fit TRBD1. The CDR3 has 12 amino acids. CDR1 is SQVTM, CDR2 ANQGSEA, per germline. The CDR3 region has the DNA TGCACCGGTGGGACAGGGGGCGTTGAGCAGTTCTTC. Translated, it gives CTGGTGGVEQFF.

J is TRBJ1-5 and V is TRBV10-3; no firm D call. The ends were cut back, 3 bases at V and 4 bases at J, with 4 bases in the middle. The germline V gene has CDR1 ENHRY and CDR2 SYGVKD. There are 12 residues in the CDR3. The CDR3 loop is CAISDSNQPQHF. Written as DNA, the CDR3 is TGTGCCATCAGTGACAGTAATCAGCCCCAGCATTTT.

The chain has TRBV4-3 and TRBJ1-6; D possibly corresponds to TRBD1 (5 bases). The V end lost 1 base, the J end lost 9 bases, and 13 bases lay between the germline ends. CDR1 is LGHNA and CDR2 is YSLEER in the germline V gene. The CDR3 runs 15 residues. CDR3 residues: CASSQGRDPSSPLHF. The CDR3 DNA follows: TGCGCCAGCAGCCAAGGTCGGGACCCTAGTTCACCCCTCCACTTT.

The chain couples TRBV7-2 to TRBJ2-2; D unresolved. Trimming left V 0 bases short and J 7 bases short, with 6 bases between. Per germline, CDR1 SGHTA and CDR2 FQGNSA. The CDR3 has 13 amino acids. CDR3 DNA: TGTGCCAGCAGCTTAGCCTCACACGGGGAGCTGTTTTTT. This sequence encodes CASSLASHGELFF.

This chain's CDR3 is CASSYSGPGTEAFF. The CDR3 nucleotides are TGTGCCAGCAGTTACTCAGGGCCGGGCACTGAAGCTTTCTTT. The V call is TRBV6-5, the J call TRBJ1-1; no clear D. The germline gives CDR1 MNHEY, CDR2 SVGAGI. Trimming cost V 0 bases and J 4 bases, with 9 bases left between them. This CDR3 comprises 14 residues.

The rearrangement joins TRBV21-1 to TRBJ1-1; the table's D gene call, TRBD1, was not cross checked with the DNA. TRBV21-1 is an annotated pseudogene. CDR3 length: 14 amino acids. The CDR3 here is CASSKGDRNTEAFF. The CDR3 nucleotides are TGTGCCAGCAGCAAAGGGGACAGAAACACTGAAGCTTTCTTT.

The V and J genes are TRBV7-2 and TRBJ2-7; 8 nucleotides agree with TRBD2. Per the germline V gene, CDR1 is SGHTA and CDR2 is FQGNSA. This CDR3 contains 15 residues. The junction had 8 bases not matched to a gene; V was cut back by 5 bases and J by 2 bases. The CDR3 nucleotides are TGTGCCAGCAGCCCCCCGGGACTAGACGCCTACGAGCAGTACTTC. It yields the protein CASSPPGLDAYEQYF.

The CDR3 coding sequence is TGTGCCAGCAGCTTGGCCGGGGGGGGAGCCAAAAACATTCAGTACTTC. Its protein is CASSLAGGGAKNIQYF. The chain joins TRBV5-4 to TRBJ2-4; 8 bases line up with TRBD2. Germline CDR1 and CDR2: SGHNT and YYREEE (reference sequence). The CDR3 runs to 16 residues. Trimming cost V 0 bases and J 0 bases; bases outside gene matches: 2.

V and J are TRBV5-1 and TRBJ2-7; 8 bases match TRBD1. J lost 6 bases, V lost 0 bases, and 8 bases had no gene match. The CDR3 totals 15 residues. Germline assignment: CDR1 SGHRS and CDR2 YFSETQ. This CDR3 is CASSLARAGGLEQYF. CDR3 DNA: TGCGCCAGCAGCTTGGCTAGGGCAGGGGGCCTCGAGCAGTACTTC. Variable domain in full (rest from reference TRBV5-1 and TRBJ2-7): KAGVTQTPRYLIKTRGQQVTLSCSPISGHRSVSWYQQTPGQGLQFLFEYFSETQRNKGNFPGRFSGRQFSNSRSEMNVSTLELGDSALYLCASSLARAGGLEQYFGPGTRLTVT.

This chain joins TRBV6-6 and TRBJ2-1, with D perhaps assigned TRBD1 or TRBD2 (5 bases each). This CDR3 is built from 14 residues. Per germline, CDR1 MNHNY and CDR2 SVGAGI (reference sequence). V dropped 7 bases and J dropped 7 bases, with 17 bases sitting between them. The CDR3 is CASIPGPQGNEQFF. CDR3 DNA sequence: TGTGCCAGCATACCGGGACCCCAGGGTAATGAGCAGTTCTTC.

This chain joins TRBV28 and TRBJ2-1, with TRBD2 matching 12 bases. With 5 bases clipped from V and 6 bases from J, the junction kept 5 bases outside the gene matches. The CDR3 is 15 residues long. From germline, CDR1 is MDHEN and CDR2 SYDVKM. CDR3 in amino acids: CASSLTSGGLNEQFF. The DNA for the CDR3 is TGTGCCAGCAGTCTGACTAGCGGGGGACTCAATGAGCAGTTCTTC.

The genes are TRBV2 and TRBJ1-1; no reliable D call. This CDR3 region has 13 residues. The V gene lost 8 bases and the J gene lost 7 bases, with 17 bases spanning the gap. From germline, CDR1 is SNHLY and CDR2 FYNNEI. The chain's CDR3 is CASGSPSWYEAFF. The CDR3 DNA reads as TGTGCCAGCGGATCCCCAAGTTGGTATGAAGCTTTCTTT.

The J gene is TRBJ2-7, the V gene TRBV7-3, with a tentative D call TRBD1 (6 bases). Germline V lookup: CDR1 SGHTA, CDR2 FQGTGA. Trimming took 5 bases from V and 1 from J, leaving 9 bases between them. CDR3 size: 13 residues. Here the CDR3 reads CASSRQESYEQYF. The CDR3 DNA sequence: TGTGCCAGCAGCCGACAGGAGTCCTACGAGCAGTACTTC.

CDR3 nucleotides: TGTGCCAGCAGCCCAAGGACAGGGGGAAACATTCAGTACTTC. Translation gives CASSPRTGGNIQYF. This chain uses TRBV13 with TRBJ2-4, with 10 positions matching TRBD1. CDR1 is PRHDT and CDR2 is FYEKMQ in the germline V gene (reference sequence). The ends lost 5 bases at V and 6 bases at J; junction bases unmatched: 4. CDR3 length: 14 amino acids.

The rearrangement joins TRBV13 to TRBJ2-3; 11 bases align to TRBD2. Germline lookup yields CDR1 PRHDT and CDR2 FYEKMQ (reference sequence). The CDR3 loop spans 16 amino acids. Trimming cost V 3 bases and J 6 bases; bases outside gene matches: 8. The CDR3 sequence is CASSFSRLAGMDTQYF. CDR3 bases: TGTGCCAGCAGCTTCTCCAGACTAGCGGGGATGGATACGCAGTATTTT. Complete variable domain (other parts from reference TRBV13 and TRBJ2-3): AAGVIQSPRHLIKEKRETATLKCYPIPRHDTVYWYQQGPGQDPQFLISFYEKMQSDKGSIPDRFSAQQFSDYHSELNMSSLELGDSALYFCASSFSRLAGMDTQYFGPGTRLTVL.

The chain couples TRBV4-3 to TRBJ2-3; possibly TRBD1 for D (6 bases). The V end was cut by 0 bases, the J end by 3 bases, with 19 bases between. Per the germline V gene, CDR1 is LGHNA and CDR2 is YSLEER. CDR3 length equals 18 residues. The CDR3 DNA follows: TGCGCCAGCAGCCAAGAACCCCCGGACAGCACCCCGACAGATACGCAGTATTTT. It specifies CASSQEPPDSTPTDTQYF.

This chain joins TRBV5-6 and TRBJ2-3; possibly TRBD2 for D (5 bases). Germline V gene sequence: CDR1 SGHDT, CDR2 YYEEEE. Trimming cost V 0 bases and J 6 bases, with 5 bases left between them. The CDR3 spans 12 residues. CDR3 bases: TGTGCCAGCAGCTTGGGAGGGGATACGCAGTATTTT. It encodes CASSLGGDTQYF.